The 25 T cell receptor beta chains given below trace back to one sample, sequenced in a study of CD8 T cells in Susac syndrome. An input of roughly 0.45 to 1 ug of RNA was subjected to reverse transcription using random hexamers. TCRdb re-called the immunoSEQ multiplex PCR reads with MiXCR, one entry per CDR3 protein. The data contain about 120,000 distinct CDR3 sequences, roughly 94% of them singletons. The sequencing sample was made of CD4+ T cells from PBMCs. Receptors originate from a human donor with multiple sclerosis.

The chain is built from TRBV29-1 and TRBJ2-3; D not certain. This CDR3 is 12 amino acids long. From germline, CDR1 is SQVTM and CDR2 ANQGSEA. V was trimmed by 4 bases and J by 2 bases, leaving 7 bases between them. The CDR3 DNA reads TGCAGCGTTGCGTTGATCACAGATACGCAGTATTTT. Encoded protein: CSVALITDTQYF.

The chain joins TRBV12-3 or TRBV12-4 to TRBJ2-2; a weak D match, TRBD1 (5 bases). The CDR3 is 15 amino acids. Trimming left V 6 bases short and J 1 base short, with 12 bases between. For the CDR3, the DNA is TGTGCCAGCAGCAAGACAGACAGGAACACCGGGGAGCTGTTTTTT. This gives the protein CASSKTDRNTGELFF.

The rearrangement links TRBV6-5 to TRBJ1-1; D is unclear. This CDR3 is 12 amino acids long. Germline lookup yields CDR1 MNHEY and CDR2 SVGAGI. Trimming removed 5 bases at V and 3 bases at J, with 7 bases between. The CDR3 DNA reads as TGTGCCAGCAGTGGTTGGTACACTGAAGCTTTCTTT. Residues: CASSGWYTEAFF.

The rearrangement joins TRBV6-1 to TRBJ1-1; D not resolved. Trimming removed 4 bases at V and 5 bases at J, with 5 bases between. There are 11 residues in the CDR3. CDR1 MNHNS and CDR2 SASEGT come from the germline V gene. The CDR3 region has the DNA TGTGCCAGCAGTGTTGGGACTGAAGCTTTCTTT. Residues: CASSVGTEAFF.

The CDR3 coding sequence is TGTGCCTGGGACAGGGGCGCAGGAAACACCATATATTTT. Protein product: CAWDRGAGNTIYF. The gene calls are TRBV30 and TRBJ1-3; 8 positions match TRBD1. The CDR3 spans 13 residues. Germline loops: CDR1 GTSNPN, CDR2 SVGIG (reference sequence). J lost 4 bases, V lost 5 bases, and 4 bases had no gene match.

This chain links TRBV6-2 or TRBV6-3 with TRBJ1-1; D is possibly TRBD1 (5 bases). CDR3 length equals 14 residues. Germline V gives CDR1 MNHEY, CDR2 SVGEGT. V lost 5 bases, J lost 1 base, and 11 bases lay in between. This CDR3 reads CASSLREGNTEAFF. For the CDR3, the DNA is TGTGCCAGCAGTCTCAGGGAAGGGAACACTGAAGCTTTCTTT.

The chain employs TRBV2 and TRBJ2-2, with 10 nucleotides matching TRBD1. V lost 8 bases to trimming and J lost 7 bases; unmatched junction nucleotides: 7. The CDR3 covers 14 residues. Germline CDR1 reads SNHLY; CDR2 reads FYNNEI. CDR3 nucleotides: TGTGCCAGCGGCCGGGACAGGGGTAACGGGGAGCTGTTTTTT. Its protein is CASGRDRGNGELFF.

The chain joins TRBV5-1 to TRBJ2-7, with 11 bases fitting TRBD2. CDR1 and CDR2 (germline): SGHRS, YFSETQ. V gave up 3 bases and J gave up 4 bases; unmatched junction bases: 3. The CDR3 loop spans 14 amino acids. The CDR3 reads CASSSSSGRYEQYF. CDR3 nucleotides: TGCGCCAGCAGCTCGTCTAGCGGGAGGTACGAGCAGTACTTC. Looking up the rest from reference TRBV5-1 and TRBJ2-7 gives the full variable domain: KAGVTQTPRYLIKTRGQQVTLSCSPISGHRSVSWYQQTPGQGLQFLFEYFSETQRNKGNFPGRFSGRQFSNSRSEMNVSTLELGDSALYLCASSSSSGRYEQYFGPGTRLTVT.

The chain has TRBV29-1 and TRBJ2-5; 9 bases match TRBD2. V lost 2 bases and J lost 4; bases outside the gene matches: 14. Looked up from germline, CDR1 is SQVTM and CDR2 is ANQGSEA. The CDR3 spans 17 residues. The CDR3 DNA reads TGCAGCGTTGAAAGGCTAGCGGGAAGGAAGGGAGGAGAGACCCAGTACTTC. It yields the protein CSVERLAGRKGGETQYF.

The chain carries TRBV6-5 and TRBJ2-5, with 11 positions matching TRBD2. There are 15 residues in the CDR3. Germline loops: CDR1 MNHEY, CDR2 SVGAGI. V was clipped by 4 bases and J by 1 base; unmatched bases: 2. CDR3 loop: CASSSSGRFQETQYF. The DNA for the CDR3 is TGTGCCAGCAGTTCTAGCGGGAGGTTCCAAGAGACCCAGTACTTC.

The rearrangement links TRBV5-1 to TRBJ1-2; D might be TRBD1 (6 bases). Germline loops: CDR1 SGHRS, CDR2 YFSETQ. There are 13 residues in the CDR3. The V gene lost 0 bases and the J gene lost 7 bases, with 10 bases spanning the gap. CDR3 amino acids: CASSLEGQTGYTF. Here the CDR3 DNA reads TGCGCCAGCAGCTTGGAGGGACAAACTGGCTACACCTTC.

The chain is built from TRBV5-4 and TRBJ1-2; D uncertain. Germline V gene sequence: CDR1 SGHNT, CDR2 YYREEE (reference sequence). The CDR3 length is 15 residues. The ends were cut back, 0 bases at V and 7 bases at J, with 16 bases in the middle. For the CDR3, the DNA is TGTGCCAGCAGCTTGGCCGGAACCCCGGAGGGTGGCTACACCTTC. It yields the protein CASSLAGTPEGGYTF.

This chain uses TRBV30 with TRBJ1-3; 7 positions agree with TRBD1. Germline CDR1 reads GTSNPN; CDR2 reads SVGIG (reference sequence). Unmatched junction bases numbered 5, after V lost 5 bases and J lost 4 bases. The CDR3 consists of 13 residues. The CDR3 protein is CAWEGAHGNTIYF. The CDR3, as DNA: TGTGCCTGGGAGGGGGCGCACGGAAACACCATATATTTT.

The V gene is TRBV20-1, the J gene TRBJ1-1, with D unresolved. Per the germline V gene, CDR1 is DFQATT and CDR2 is SNEGSKA (reference sequence). V was pared by 6 bases and J by 10 bases, with 18 bases between. The CDR3 loop spans 12 amino acids. The CDR3: CSAPPVGGVAFF. In DNA form, the CDR3 reads TGCAGTGCCCCCCCGGTGGGTGGAGTAGCTTTCTTT.

This clonotype was observed a single time. The chain carries TRBV10-3 and TRBJ2-3; D gene uncertain. From germline, CDR1 is ENHRY and CDR2 SYGVKD. Deletions cut 3 bases from V and 0 bases from J, with 4 bases between. The CDR3 has 13 amino acids. The CDR3 bases are TGTGCCATCAGTGACGGTAGCACAGATACGCAGTATTTT. Its translation is CAISDGSTDTQYF.

The chain combines TRBV29-1 with TRBJ2-3, with 9 bases aligning to TRBD1. CDR3 length: 13 residues. V shed 7 bases and J 0 bases; nucleotides not matched to a gene: 2. From germline, CDR1 is SQVTM and CDR2 ANQGSEA. The CDR3 sequence: CSGGQGSTDTQYF. In nucleotides, the CDR3 is TGCAGCGGGGGACAGGGCAGCACAGATACGCAGTATTTT.

This sequence joins TRBV30 and TRBJ1-1; D gene uncertain. The CDR3 is 13 amino acids. Trimming took off 1 base at V and 5 bases at J, with 11 bases between the two ends. CDR1 GTSNPN and CDR2 SVGIG come from the germline V gene (reference sequence). CDR3 DNA: TGTGCCTGGAGTGCAGGACCGATAACTGAAGCTTTCTTT. As protein: CAWSAGPITEAFF.

V and J are TRBV12-3 or TRBV12-4 and TRBJ1-5; weak D call: TRBD1 (5 bases). Trimming shortened V by 3 bases and J by 5 bases, and 14 bases separated the two germline ends. The CDR3 contains 15 residues. Here the CDR3 reads CASSFGAGPDQPQHF. The CDR3 DNA sequence: TGTGCCAGCAGTTTCGGGGCGGGCCCTGATCAGCCCCAGCATTTT.

The V call is TRBV4-3, the J call TRBJ1-5; D unclear. The CDR3 runs 15 residues. Germline V CDR1 and CDR2: LGHNA, YSLEER. The germline V and J ends were trimmed by 0 bases and 4 bases, with 10 bases remaining between them. This CDR3 is CASSQDHGLNQPQHF. The CDR3 DNA is TGCGCCAGCAGCCAAGATCACGGGTTAAATCAGCCCCAGCATTTT.

This chain uses TRBV29-1 with TRBJ2-7; D is possibly TRBD1 (6 bases). V was clipped by 8 bases and J by 9 bases, with 23 bases between them. This CDR3 is built from 13 residues. Germline V gene lookup returns CDR1 SQVTM and CDR2 ANQGSEA. CDR3 region: CSTRQAAGFRQYF. The CDR3 bases are TGCAGCACTCGACAGGCTGCAGGATTTAGGCAGTACTTC.

The chain combines TRBV19 with TRBJ1-2; maybe TRBD1 (5 bases). Trimming shortened V by 6 bases and J by 5 bases, and 16 bases separated the two germline ends. The CDR3 runs to 14 residues. CDR1 and CDR2 from the germline V gene are LNHDA and SQIVND (reference sequence). As DNA, the CDR3 is TGTGCCAGTAGAAGCGGGACTGCCCTTTATGGCTACACCTTC. It translates to CASRSGTALYGYTF. Together with reference TRBV19 and TRBJ1-2, the CDR3 gives the full variable domain: DGGITQSPKYLFRKEGQNVTLSCEQNLNHDAMYWYRQDPGQGLRLIYYSQIVNDFQKGDIAEGYSVSREKKESFPLTVTSAQKNPTAFYLCASRSGTALYGYTFGSGTRLTVV.

The V call is TRBV30, the J call TRBJ1-5; the D is unclear. CDR1 and CDR2 (germline): GTSNPN, SVGIG (reference sequence). The CDR3 sequence is 13 residues long. V lost 2 bases and J lost 5, with 10 bases in between. In DNA, the CDR3 is TGTGCCTGGAGTTTCACCGAAGATCAGCCCCAGCATTTT. Its protein product is CAWSFTEDQPQHF.

The rearrangement links TRBV4-1 to TRBJ1-6, with TRBD1 identical over 8 bases. The CDR3 totals 16 residues. The germline gives CDR1 MGHRA, CDR2 YSYEKL. Trimming at V came to 2 bases and at J to 10 bases, leaving 10 bases not matched to a gene. The CDR3: CASSQSPGQAFSPLHF. CDR3 coding DNA: TGCGCCAGCAGCCAATCACCGGGACAGGCTTTCTCACCCCTCCACTTT.

The chain couples TRBV9 to TRBJ1-6; TRBD1 aligns across 7 bases. Germline CDR1 is SGDLS and CDR2 is YYNGEE. CDR3 size: 17 residues. Germline trimming cut 3 bases from V and 6 bases from J; bases unmatched to any gene: 12. The CDR3 DNA reads TGTGCCAGCAGCGCCGATCACGGGACAGAGAGTAATTCACCCCTCCACTTT. Translated: CASSADHGTESNSPLHF. Together with reference TRBV9 and TRBJ1-6, the CDR3 gives the full variable domain: DSGVTQTPKHLITATGQRVTLRCSPRSGDLSVYWYQQSLDQGLQFLIQYYNGEERAKGNILERFSAQQFPDLHSELNLSSLELGDSALYFCASSADHGTESNSPLHFGNGTRLTVT.

This chain connects TRBV3-1 to TRBJ1-3; the D is unclear. CDR1 is LGHDT and CDR2 is YNNKEL in the germline V gene (reference sequence). The CDR3 sequence is 14 residues long. Trimming removed 4 bases at V and 0 bases at J, with 7 bases between. This chain's CDR3 is CASSPVSSGNTIYF. Written as DNA, the CDR3 is TGTGCCAGCAGCCCCGTGAGCTCTGGAAACACCATATATTTT. The full variable domain, in which reference TRBV3-1 and TRBJ1-3 provide the parts outside the CDR3, is DTAVSQTPKYLVTQMGNDKSIKCEQNLGHDTMYWYKQDSKKFLKIMFSYNNKELIINETVPNRFSPKSPDKAHLNLHINSLELGDSAVYFCASSPVSSGNTIYFGEGSWLTVV.